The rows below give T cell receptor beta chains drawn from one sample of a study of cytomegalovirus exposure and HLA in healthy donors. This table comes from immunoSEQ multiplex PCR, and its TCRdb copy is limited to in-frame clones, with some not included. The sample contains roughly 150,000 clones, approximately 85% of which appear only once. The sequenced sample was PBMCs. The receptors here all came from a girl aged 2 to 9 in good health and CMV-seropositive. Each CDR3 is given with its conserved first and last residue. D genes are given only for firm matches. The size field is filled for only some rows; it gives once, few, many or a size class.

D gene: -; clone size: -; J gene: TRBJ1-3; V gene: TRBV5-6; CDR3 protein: CASSLARVSGNTIYF; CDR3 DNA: TGTGCCAGCAGCTTGGCGAGGGTCTCTGGAAACACCATATATTTT
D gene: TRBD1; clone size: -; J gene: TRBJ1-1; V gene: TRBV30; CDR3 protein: CAWSETGVADTEAFF; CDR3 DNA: TGTGCCTGGAGTGAGACAGGGGTTGCGGACACTGAAGCTTTCTTT
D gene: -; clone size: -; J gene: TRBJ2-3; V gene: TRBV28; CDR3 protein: CASSPRRVTDTQYF; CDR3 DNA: TGTGCCAGCAGCCCACGGCGGGTTACAGATACGCAGTATTTT
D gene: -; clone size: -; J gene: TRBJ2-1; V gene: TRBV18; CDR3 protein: CASSPSEIYEQFF; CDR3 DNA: TGTGCCAGCTCCCCCAGCGAAATCTATGAGCAGTTCTTC
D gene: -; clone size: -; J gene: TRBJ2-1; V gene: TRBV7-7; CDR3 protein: CASSLFRLSSYNEQFF; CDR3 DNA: TGTGCTAGCAGCTTATTTCGGTTGAGCTCCTACAATGAGCAGTTCTTC
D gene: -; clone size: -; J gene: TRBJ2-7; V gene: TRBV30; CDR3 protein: CAYTGTLYEQYF; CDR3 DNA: TGTGCCTATACCGGGACTCTCTACGAGCAGTACTTC
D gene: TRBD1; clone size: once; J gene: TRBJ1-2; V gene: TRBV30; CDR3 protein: CAWKTKGQGFYGYTF; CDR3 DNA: TGTGCCTGGAAAACGAAGGGACAGGGGTTCTATGGCTACACCTTC
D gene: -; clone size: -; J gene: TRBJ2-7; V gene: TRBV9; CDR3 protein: CASSVGSSSYEQYF; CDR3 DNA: TGTGCCAGCAGCGTAGGGTCGAGCTCCTACGAGCAGTACTTC
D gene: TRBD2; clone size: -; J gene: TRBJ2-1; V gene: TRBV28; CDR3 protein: CASSLRLAGDNEQFF; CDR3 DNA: TGTGCCAGCAGTCTACGACTAGCGGGAGATAATGAGCAGTTCTTC
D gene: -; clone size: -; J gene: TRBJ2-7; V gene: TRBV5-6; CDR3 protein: CASSLYGEQYF; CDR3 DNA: TGTGCCAGCAGCTTATACGGGGAGCAGTACTTC
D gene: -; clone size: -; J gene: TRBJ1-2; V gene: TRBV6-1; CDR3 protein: CASSTRGINYGYTF; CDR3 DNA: TGTGCCAGCAGTACTAGGGGGATAAACTATGGCTACACCTTC
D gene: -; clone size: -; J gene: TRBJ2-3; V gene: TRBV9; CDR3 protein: CASSESGAGDTQYF; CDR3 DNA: TGTGCCAGCAGCGAATCAGGGGCGGGAGATACGCAGTATTTT
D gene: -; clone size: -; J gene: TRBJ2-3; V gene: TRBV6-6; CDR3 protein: CASSYRGDTQYF; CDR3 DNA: TGTGCCAGCAGTTACCGGGGAGATACGCAGTATTTT
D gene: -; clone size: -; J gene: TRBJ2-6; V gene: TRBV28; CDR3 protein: CASSEVANVLTF; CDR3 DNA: TGTGCCAGCAGCGAGGTGGCCAACGTCCTGACTTTC
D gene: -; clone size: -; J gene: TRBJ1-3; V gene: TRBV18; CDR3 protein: CASSPPSQVFGNTIYF; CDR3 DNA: TGTGCCAGCTCACCACCGTCACAGGTCTTCGGAAACACCATATATTTT
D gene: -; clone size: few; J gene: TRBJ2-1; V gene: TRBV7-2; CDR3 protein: CASSLLPGSANNEQFF; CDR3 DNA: TGTGCCAGCAGCTTATTACCGGGTAGCGCGAACAATGAGCAGTTCTTC
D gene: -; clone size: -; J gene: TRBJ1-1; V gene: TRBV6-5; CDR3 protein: CASSYTETNTEAFF; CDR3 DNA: TGTGCCAGCAGTTACACAGAGACGAACACTGAAGCTTTCTTT
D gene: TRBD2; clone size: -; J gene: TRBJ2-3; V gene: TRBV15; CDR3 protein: CATSSQTSGGGTDTQYF; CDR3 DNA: TGTGCCACCAGCAGCCAGACTAGCGGGGGAGGCACAGATACGCAGTATTTT
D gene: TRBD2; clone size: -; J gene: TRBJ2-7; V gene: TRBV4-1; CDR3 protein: CASSPEGPSGRDEQYF; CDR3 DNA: TGCGCCAGCAGCCCCGAAGGCCCAAGCGGGAGGGACGAGCAGTACTTC
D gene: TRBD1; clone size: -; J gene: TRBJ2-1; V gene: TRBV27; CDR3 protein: CASTPSGTGPNEQFF; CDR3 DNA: TGTGCCAGCACCCCCTCCGGGACAGGACCCAATGAGCAGTTCTTC
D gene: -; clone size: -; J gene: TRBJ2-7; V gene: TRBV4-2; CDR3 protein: CASSQDERRGVVYF; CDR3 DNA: TGTGCCAGCAGCCAAGATGAACGCAGGGGCGTGGTGTACTTC
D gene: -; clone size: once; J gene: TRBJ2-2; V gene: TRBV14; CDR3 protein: CASSPDLNTGELFF; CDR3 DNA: TGTGCCAGCAGCCCGGACTTGAACACCGGGGAGCTGTTTTTT
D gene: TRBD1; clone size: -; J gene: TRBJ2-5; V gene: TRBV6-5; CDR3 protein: CASSYNGQVETQYF; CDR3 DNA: TGTGCCAGCAGCTACAACGGACAGGTGGAGACCCAGTACTTC
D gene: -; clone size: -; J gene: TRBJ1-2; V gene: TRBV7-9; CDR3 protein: CASSLIDRLWGYGYTF; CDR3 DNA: TGTGCCAGCAGCCTTATCGACAGACTCTGGGGCTATGGCTACACCTTC
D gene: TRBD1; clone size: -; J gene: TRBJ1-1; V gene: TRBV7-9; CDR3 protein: CASSRTGGYTEAFF; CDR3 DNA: TGTGCCAGCAGCCGGACAGGGGGTTACACTGAAGCTTTCTTT
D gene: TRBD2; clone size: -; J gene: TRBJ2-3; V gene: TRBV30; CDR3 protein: CAWSPGGGRSDTQYF; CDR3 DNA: TGTGCCTGGAGCCCAGGCGGGGGGCGATCAGATACGCAGTATTTT
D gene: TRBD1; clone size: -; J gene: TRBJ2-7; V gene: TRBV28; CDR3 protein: CASSLGQPYEQYF; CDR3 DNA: TGTGCCAGCAGTTTGGGACAGCCCTACGAGCAGTACTTC
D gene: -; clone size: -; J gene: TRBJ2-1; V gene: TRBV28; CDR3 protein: CASSLVGAAPYNEQFF; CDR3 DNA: TGTGCCAGCAGTTTAGTTGGAGCGGCCCCCTACAATGAGCAGTTCTTC
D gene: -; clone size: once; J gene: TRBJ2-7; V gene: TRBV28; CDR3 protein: CASGGILYEQYF; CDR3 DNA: TGTGCCTCGGGGGGCATACTCTACGAGCAGTACTTC
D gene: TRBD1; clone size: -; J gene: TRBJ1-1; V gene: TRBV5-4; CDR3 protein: CASSNGQGRATEAFF; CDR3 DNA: TGTGCCAGCAGCAACGGACAGGGGAGAGCCACTGAAGCTTTCTTT
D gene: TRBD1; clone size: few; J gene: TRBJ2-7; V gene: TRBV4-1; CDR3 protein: CASSGDSALGEQYF; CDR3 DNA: TGCGCCAGCAGCGGGGACAGTGCTCTCGGCGAGCAGTACTTC
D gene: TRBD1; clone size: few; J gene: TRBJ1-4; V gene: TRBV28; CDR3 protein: CASSLNLQGGVYEKLFF; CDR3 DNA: TGTGCCAGCAGTTTAAACTTACAAGGGGGCGTTTATGAAAAACTGTTTTTT
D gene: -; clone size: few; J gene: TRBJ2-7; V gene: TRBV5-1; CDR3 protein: CASSLKQFNHSYEQYF; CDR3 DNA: TGCGCCAGCAGCCTAAAACAGTTTAATCACTCCTACGAGCAGTACTTC
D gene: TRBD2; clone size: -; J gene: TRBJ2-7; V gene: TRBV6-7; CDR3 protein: CASSQRDQRRYF; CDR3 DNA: TGTGCCAGCAGTCAGCGGGACCAAAGACGGTACTTC
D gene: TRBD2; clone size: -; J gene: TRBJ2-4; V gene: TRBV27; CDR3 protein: CASSLYGTSKNIQYF; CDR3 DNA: TGTGCCAGCAGTTTATATGGGACTAGCAAAAACATTCAGTACTTC